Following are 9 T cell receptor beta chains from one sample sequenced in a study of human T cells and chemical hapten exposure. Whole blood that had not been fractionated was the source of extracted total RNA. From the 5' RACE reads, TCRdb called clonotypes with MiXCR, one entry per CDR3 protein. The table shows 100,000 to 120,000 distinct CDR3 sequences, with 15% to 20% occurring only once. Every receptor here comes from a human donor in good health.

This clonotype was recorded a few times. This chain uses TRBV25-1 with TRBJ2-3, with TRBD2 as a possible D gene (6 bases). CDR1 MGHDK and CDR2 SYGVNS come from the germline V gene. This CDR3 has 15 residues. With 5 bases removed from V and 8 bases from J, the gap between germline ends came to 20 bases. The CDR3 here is CASSSQATSRGTQYF. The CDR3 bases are TGTGCCAGCAGTTCACAGGCGACTAGTCGCGGTACGCAGTATTTT.

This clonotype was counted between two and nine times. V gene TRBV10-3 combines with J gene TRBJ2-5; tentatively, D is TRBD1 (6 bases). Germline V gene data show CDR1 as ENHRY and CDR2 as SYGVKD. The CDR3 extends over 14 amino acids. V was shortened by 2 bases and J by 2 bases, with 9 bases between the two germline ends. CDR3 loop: CAISEPDRQETQYF. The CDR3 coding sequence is TGTGCCATCAGTGAGCCGGACAGACAAGAGACCCAGTACTTC.

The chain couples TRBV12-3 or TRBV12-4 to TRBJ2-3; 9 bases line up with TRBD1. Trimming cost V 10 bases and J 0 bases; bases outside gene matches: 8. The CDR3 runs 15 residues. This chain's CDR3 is CAISRDRVSTDTQYF. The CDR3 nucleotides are TGTGCCATCTCCCGGGACAGGGTTAGCACAGATACGCAGTATTTT.

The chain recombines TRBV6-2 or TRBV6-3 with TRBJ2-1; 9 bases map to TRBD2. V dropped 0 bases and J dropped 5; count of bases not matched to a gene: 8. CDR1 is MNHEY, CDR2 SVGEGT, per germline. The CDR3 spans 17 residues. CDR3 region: CASSYSRSGRPNNEQFF. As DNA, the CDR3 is TGTGCCAGCAGTTACTCGAGAAGCGGGAGGCCTAACAATGAGCAGTTCTTC.

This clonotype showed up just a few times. CDR3 sequence (DNA): TGCGCCAGCAGCTTTTCCGGGACAGAAGAGACCCAGTACTTC. It codes for CASSFSGTEETQYF. The chain is built from TRBV4-1 and TRBJ2-5, with 7 bases that match TRBD1. This CDR3 region has 14 residues. Germline V gene lookup returns CDR1 MGHRA and CDR2 YSYEKL. V shed 5 bases and J 3 bases; nucleotides not matched to a gene: 6.

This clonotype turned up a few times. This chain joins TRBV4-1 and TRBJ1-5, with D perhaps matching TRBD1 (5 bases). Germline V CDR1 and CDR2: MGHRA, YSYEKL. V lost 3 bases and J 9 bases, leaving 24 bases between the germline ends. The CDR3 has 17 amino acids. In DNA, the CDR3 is TGCGCCAGCAGCCAGGCGGATATGGGGCTCCTCCGGGGGCCCCAGCATTTT. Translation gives CASSQADMGLLRGPQHF.

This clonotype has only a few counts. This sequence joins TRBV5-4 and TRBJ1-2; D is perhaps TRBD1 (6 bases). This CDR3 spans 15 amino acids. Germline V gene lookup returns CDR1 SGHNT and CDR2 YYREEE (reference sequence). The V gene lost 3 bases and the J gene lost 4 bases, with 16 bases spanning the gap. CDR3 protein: CASSYPHTGIYGYTF. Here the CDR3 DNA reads TGTGCCAGCAGCTACCCACACACAGGGATCTATGGCTACACCTTC.

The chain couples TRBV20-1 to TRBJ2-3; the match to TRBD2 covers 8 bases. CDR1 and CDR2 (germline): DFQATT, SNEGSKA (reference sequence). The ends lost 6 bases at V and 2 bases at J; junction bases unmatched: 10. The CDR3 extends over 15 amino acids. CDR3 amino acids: CSAPPGGAYTDTQYF. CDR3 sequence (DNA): TGCAGTGCCCCCCCGGGGGGGGCCTACACAGATACGCAGTATTTT.

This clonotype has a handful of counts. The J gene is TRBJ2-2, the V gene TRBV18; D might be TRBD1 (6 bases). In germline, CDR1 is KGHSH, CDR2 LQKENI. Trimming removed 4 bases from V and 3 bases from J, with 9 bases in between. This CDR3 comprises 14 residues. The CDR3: CASSRGPDTGELFF. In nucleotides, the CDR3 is TGTGCCAGCTCACGGGGGCCAGACACCGGGGAGCTGTTTTTT.